Following are 8 T cell receptor beta chains from one sample sequenced in a study of vaccination and CD4 T cells after COVID-19. Their cognate antigens are unknown. The Oncomine TCR Beta short-read assay was what sequenced the DNA obtained from cultured CD4+ T cells. TCRdb itself ran the PCR reads through MiXCR, one entry per CDR3 protein. The sample holds 9,500 to 15,000 distinct CDR3 sequences; approximately 57% are singletons and the top ten take 9.1%. Stated treatment: approximately 10-day PBMC culture with coronavirus spike peptide pools or control peptides (ViraFEST assay). Sample: CD4+ T cells from blood, cultured in vitro. These receptors came from a human donor who had recovered from COVID-19.

The chain employs TRBV28 and TRBJ1-2, with D tentatively TRBD1 (5 bases). This CDR3 has 16 residues. The V gene's germline CDR1 is MDHEN and CDR2 SYDVKM. V gave up 4 bases and J gave up 5 bases, with 20 bases separating them. The CDR3 reads CASSSGGGSLKYGYTF. Here the CDR3 DNA reads TGTGCCAGCAGTTCCGGGGGGGGAAGCTTGAAATATGGCTACACCTTC.

This clonotype showed up just a few times. The chain is built from TRBV6-1 and TRBJ1-5; TRBD1 matches at 9 bases. The V gene end was trimmed by 0 bases and the J gene end by 6 bases; junction bases not matched to a gene: 6. Looked up from germline, CDR1 is MNHNS and CDR2 is SASEGT. The length of the CDR3 is 16 residues. This CDR3 reads CASSEAYTGGGQPQHF. The CDR3 nucleotides read TGTGCCAGCAGTGAAGCTTACACAGGGGGCGGTCAGCCCCAGCATTTT.

This clonotype was picked up one time. Here the CDR3 reads CASSFQRQAVRSSGYTF. CDR3 in DNA: TGTGCCAGCAGTTTCCAGCGACAGGCGGTCCGTTCCTCTGGCTACACCTTC. This chain connects TRBV6-5 to TRBJ1-2; D is possibly TRBD1 (6 bases). Germline CDR1 reads MNHEY; CDR2 reads SVGAGI. The CDR3 contains 17 residues. Trimming took 4 bases from V and 7 from J, leaving 25 bases between them.

This clonotype was recorded only once. The V gene is TRBV11-3, the J gene TRBJ1-3; D remains ambiguous. Germline V lookup: CDR1 SGHNT, CDR2 YENEEA. V was pared by 5 bases and J by 0 bases, with 8 bases between. CDR3 length: 14 residues. CDR3 in DNA: TGTGCCAGCAGCCCGAAGAACTCTGGAAACACCATATATTTT. It is translated as CASSPKNSGNTIYF. Based on the CDR3 plus reference TRBV11-3 and TRBJ1-3, the full variable domain is EAGVVQSPRYKIIEKKQPVAFWCNPISGHNTLYWYLQNLGQGPELLIRYENEEAVDDSQLPKDRFSAERLKGVDSTLKIQPAELGDSAVYLCASSPKNSGNTIYFGEGSWLTVV.

V gene TRBV20-1 combines with J gene TRBJ2-1, with unresolved D. The CDR3 runs 13 residues. Germline-derived CDR1 and CDR2 are DFQATT and SNEGSKA (reference sequence). The V end lost 3 bases, the J end lost 3 bases, and 9 bases lay between the germline ends. CDR3 residues: CSARSPNYNEQFF. As DNA, the CDR3 is TGCAGTGCTAGGTCCCCTAACTACAATGAGCAGTTCTTC.

This clonotype was picked up one time. The chain recombines TRBV7-2 with TRBJ2-2; 7 nucleotides align to TRBD1. This CDR3 contains 15 residues. V was pared by 6 bases and J by 1 base, with 5 bases of the junction left unmatched. CDR1 and CDR2 (germline): SGHTA, FQGNSA. This CDR3 is CASRSGTVNTGELFF. The CDR3 DNA follows: TGTGCCAGCAGGTCCGGGACAGTGAACACCGGGGAGCTGTTTTTT.

This chain connects TRBV25-1 to TRBJ2-3; 7 nucleotides align to TRBD1. Trimming cost V 5 bases and J 1 base; bases outside gene matches: 6. The CDR3 runs 15 residues. Germline V CDR1 and CDR2: MGHDK, SYGVNS. CDR3 sequence reads: CASSRTGSRTDTQYF. CDR3 DNA sequence: TGTGCCAGCAGTCGGACAGGTTCTCGCACAGATACGCAGTATTTT.

The rearrangement joins TRBV6-1 to TRBJ1-5; D uncertain. CDR3 length equals 14 residues. V lost 0 bases to trimming and J lost 6 bases, with 9 bases between them. The germline V gene has CDR1 MNHNS and CDR2 SASEGT. The CDR3 DNA follows: TGTGCCAGCAGTGAAGCGGGAGGTACTCAGCCCCAGCATTTT. This codes for CASSEAGGTQPQHF.